The 10 T cell receptor beta chains listed next were all sequenced from one sample in a study of blood T cells in healthy people across ages. Combining a sample-barcoded 5' primer with a J-beta primer mix, a second PCR ran for 7 to 11 cycles. TCRdb analysed the 5' RACE reads with MiXCR anew, one entry per CDR3 protein. The repertoire holds approximately 1.5 million distinct CDR3 sequences, with about 45% as singletons. The material sequenced was blood. Every receptor here comes from a woman under 30 in good health.

This clonotype showed up just once. The conserved final phenylalanine or tryptophan is absent from the CDR3, which likely points to a read error. This chain uses TRBV4-2 with TRBJ1-2, with 9 bases lining up with TRBD1. The CDR3 covers 17 residues. Germline V gene lookup returns CDR1 LGHNA and CDR2 YNFKEQ. Trimming at V came to 3 bases and at J to 5 bases, leaving 13 bases not matched to a gene. The CDR3 loop reads CASSQGQGTTLIYGYTL. The CDR3 DNA reads as TGTGCCAGCAGCCAGGGACAGGGCACAACCTTGATTTATGGCTACACCTTA.

This clonotype was picked up a small number of times. The chain carries TRBV6-2 or TRBV6-3 and TRBJ1-5; the D is unclear. This CDR3 has 12 residues. The germline gives CDR1 MNHEY, CDR2 SVGEGT. V was pared by 0 bases and J by 9 bases, with 6 bases between. DNA for the CDR3: TGTGCCAGCAGTTACTCTTTTCCGCCCCAGCATTTT. Protein product: CASSYSFPPQHF.

This rearrangement joins TRBV7-2 to TRBJ1-1; D is perhaps TRBD1 (5 bases). The CDR3 extends over 13 amino acids. Germline assignment: CDR1 SGHTA and CDR2 FQGNSA. V gave up 5 bases and J gave up 7 bases, with 14 bases separating them. The CDR3 nucleotides are TGTGCCAGCAGCCCCGGGGACGTTGTTGAAGCTTTCTTT. This encodes CASSPGDVVEAFF.

There are a few counts of this clonotype. The chain recombines TRBV12-3 or TRBV12-4 with TRBJ1-2; TRBD1 agrees at 9 bases. V was clipped by 10 bases and J by 4 bases; unmatched bases: 10. The CDR3 covers 14 residues. CDR3 region: CATTLQTGGYGYTF. The CDR3 DNA is TGTGCCACTACCCTACAGACAGGGGGCTATGGCTACACCTTC.

The V and J genes are TRBV7-2 and TRBJ2-3, with 8 bases lining up with TRBD2. V was clipped by 5 bases and J by 11 bases; unmatched bases: 6. Germline assignment: CDR1 SGHTA and CDR2 FQGNSA. The CDR3 extends over 12 amino acids. CDR3 sequence reads: CASSLSRGGQYF. As DNA, the CDR3 is TGTGCCAGCAGCCTCAGTCGGGGGGGGCAGTATTTT.

This chain uses TRBV5-6 with TRBJ1-6; the match to TRBD1 covers 10 bases. J gave up 8 bases and V 4 bases, and 6 bases lay outside the gene matches. This CDR3 is built from 15 residues. CDR1 and CDR2 (germline): SGHDT, YYEEEE. In nucleotides, the CDR3 is TGTGCCAGCAGCCCCAGGACAGGGGGTGATTCACCCCTCCACTTT. Translation: CASSPRTGGDSPLHF.

The CDR3 region is CASSRELQETQYF. As DNA, the CDR3 is TGTGCCAGCAGTCGGGAGCTCCAAGAGACCCAGTACTTC. The rearrangement uses TRBV12-3 or TRBV12-4 and TRBJ2-5; possibly TRBD2 for D (6 bases). CDR3 length: 13 amino acids. V was trimmed by 5 bases and J by 1 base, leaving 8 bases between them.

The V gene is TRBV5-6, the J gene TRBJ2-3; possible D gene TRBD2, 7 bases. Germline values: CDR1 SGHDT, CDR2 YYEEEE. Trimming left V 4 bases short and J 5 bases short, with 26 bases between. CDR3 length: 18 amino acids. The CDR3 region is CASSPKAVWRGLRDTQYF. In DNA, the CDR3 is TGTGCCAGCAGCCCTAAAGCTGTTTGGCGGGGGCTCCGAGATACGCAGTATTTT. Supplemented by reference TRBV5-6 and TRBJ2-3, the full variable domain reads DAGVTQSPTHLIKTRGQQVTLRCSPKSGHDTVSWYQQALGQGPQFIFQYYEEEERQRGNFPDRFSGHQFPNYSSELNVNALLLGDSALYLCASSPKAVWRGLRDTQYFGPGTRLTVL.

As DNA, the CDR3 is TGTGCCAGCAGGCCAGAGTGGACTAGCGGATACAATGAGCAGTTCTTC. Encoded protein: CASRPEWTSGYNEQFF. J is TRBJ2-1 and V is TRBV11-2; 10 bases align to TRBD2. The CDR3 runs to 16 residues. The germline V gene encodes CDR1 SGHAT and CDR2 FQNNGV. The junction had 9 bases not matched to a gene; V was cut back by 6 bases and J by 4 bases.

The CDR3: CASSQELRGIYNEQFF. The CDR3 DNA reads TGCGCCAGCAGCCAAGAGCTCAGAGGGATATACAATGAGCAGTTCTTC. V usage is TRBV4-1 and J usage is TRBJ2-1, with a weak D call TRBD2 (5 bases). V lost 0 bases and J 4 bases, leaving 13 bases between the germline ends. The CDR3 has 16 residues. CDR1 is MGHRA, CDR2 YSYEKL, per germline.